This T cell receptor (beta chain) was retrieved from a study of OX40 agonist ivuxolimab in advanced cancers. Study-wide points: Part of the nonresponder group also had normalized T-cell clonal expansion that was low.

Points on this clone: Its antigen remains unknown.

At cycle 4 day 1, cycle 7 day 1, and baseline, blood was sampled. This CDR3 comprises 14 residues. Germline assignment: CDR1 SGHRS and CDR2 YFSETQ. Trimming took 7 bases from V and 5 from J; bases not matched to a gene: 6. Method: immunoSEQ multiplex PCR; TCRdb's copy keeps in-frame clones and lacks some. The table includes about 58,000 clones, about 88% detected once. The sequences come from CD4+ or CD8+ T cells sorted from blood, collected in a trial of the OX40 agonist ivuxolimab. The rearrangement joins TRBV5-1 to TRBJ2-2; 9 bases line up with TRBD1. The sequence derives from an adult with an advanced solid tumor such as melanoma, head and neck, liver or kidney cancer. CDR3 DNA: TGCGCCAGCGGGGACAGGGTCGTTACCGGGGAGCTGTTTTTT. Translation gives CASGDRVVTGELFF.